The TCR beta chain described here comes from a study of T cell repertoires in cytomegalovirus infection. Study as a whole: From public TCR beta signatures came an indication of both CMV infection and matching HLA type. Study-wide points: CMV carriers with the relevant HLA were identified by cumulative public TCR beta family frequency. The ex vivo response was dominated by HLA-C-restricted CMV-specific TCR beta clonotypes.

This clonotype occurred a few times. What it recognizes is unknown. In TCRdb, the reads were re-called with MiXCR into one record per CDR3 protein. The sample includes roughly 500,000 distinct CDR3 sequences, 10% to 12% seen only once; the top ten take roughly 10%. V was pared by 4 bases and J by 4 bases, with 4 bases of the junction left unmatched. This CDR3 has 15 residues. This chain joins TRBV12-3 or TRBV12-4 and TRBJ2-3; 11 nucleotides match TRBD2. The source material was PBMCs. The receptor was isolated from a human donor in good health (CMV status not recorded). Some clones in this sample may be carry-over from other donors' samples. The CDR3 region is CASSSSGRWADTQYF. The CDR3 region has the DNA TGTGCCAGCAGTTCTAGCGGGAGGTGGGCAGATACGCAGTATTTT.